The sequence of this T cell receptor (beta chain) was determined in a study of shared clonotypes between healthy human individuals. Across the whole study: Aged 18 to 49, the donors were two women and a few men.

Clones were read by immunoSEQ multiplex PCR, and TCRdb kept only the in-frame ones, dropping some. The sample holds hundreds of thousands of clones, around two thirds seen once. With regard to this clone: Its target is not known.

Study results and caveats: Specimens sampled were limited to blood, with tissue repertoires likely differing. A reduction in generation probabilities was seen for non-shared clonotypes relative to those shared by all four donors.

The donors, all of them Caucasian adults, lived in Nashville, Tennessee. This TCR derives from a woman aged 25-40 years in good health. The sequenced sample consisted of memory CD4+ T cells sorted from blood. The subset here: CD45RA-negative fraction.

Here the CDR3 reads CASSLGTSGADTQYF. As DNA, the CDR3 is TGCGCCAGCAGCTTGGGGACTAGCGGAGCAGATACGCAGTATTTT. The V and J genes are TRBV5-1 and TRBJ2-3; 10 bases align to TRBD2. Looked up from germline, CDR1 is SGHRS and CDR2 is YFSETQ. CDR3 length: 15 amino acids. V was clipped by 0 bases and J by 4 bases; unmatched bases: 2.